One and the same sample provided the 12 T cell receptor beta chains below, sequenced in a study of CD8+ T cells in alopecia areata. This sample's treatment: oral pan-JAK inhibitor, 5-10 mg twice daily. The sequencing template was cDNA reverse transcribed from extracted RNA. Assay used: immunoSEQ multiplex PCR; TCRdb lists only in-frame clones, some missing. Found here are hundreds of thousands of clones, 60% of them singletons; the top ten hold more than 0.85%. The source was CD4+ T cells sorted from blood, collected around week 53, from a patient treated with tofacitinib. Receptors originate from a human donor with alopecia areata.

The rearrangement uses TRBV30 and TRBJ1-6; a weak D match, TRBD1 (5 bases). The length of the CDR3 is 13 residues. The germline CDR1 and CDR2 sequences are GTSNPN and SVGIG (reference sequence). The ends were cut back, 1 base at V and 13 bases at J, with 14 bases in the middle. The CDR3 sequence: CAWSGQPDTPLHF. For the CDR3, the DNA is TGTGCCTGGAGTGGGCAGCCGGACACGCCCCTCCACTTT. The full variable domain, rest sourced from reference TRBV30 and TRBJ1-6, is SQTIHQWPATLVQPVGSPLSLECTVEGTSNPNLYWYRQAAGRGLQLLFYSVGIGQISSEVPQNLSASRPQDRQFILSSKKLLLSDSGFYLCAWSGQPDTPLHFGNGTRLTVT.

The rearrangement joins TRBV6-5 to TRBJ2-5; D not resolved. There are 12 residues in the CDR3. The germline V gene encodes CDR1 MNHEY and CDR2 SVGAGI. The germline V and J ends were trimmed by 5 bases and 4 bases, with 8 bases remaining between them. In nucleotides, the CDR3 is TGTGCCAGCAGTGCCACGGTAGAGACCCAGTACTTC. This codes for CASSATVETQYF.

The V call is TRBV29-1, the J call TRBJ1-3; no definite D call. Trimming removed 5 bases at V and 4 bases at J, with 6 bases between. In germline, CDR1 is SQVTM, CDR2 ANQGSEA. The CDR3 runs to 11 residues. The CDR3 DNA sequence: TGCAGCGTTCAACAGGGAAACACCATATATTTT. It specifies CSVQQGNTIYF.

This clone appeared once. The chain links TRBV6-5 to TRBJ1-1; D is unclear. This CDR3 is built from 16 residues. CDR1 is MNHEY, CDR2 SVGAGI, per germline. The V end lost 0 bases, the J end lost 5 bases, and 16 bases lay between the germline ends. The CDR3 sequence is CASSYSSGALDTEAFF. For the CDR3, the DNA is TGTGCCAGCAGTTACTCGAGCGGAGCCCTAGATACTGAAGCTTTCTTT.

In this sample, this clone turned up once. The rearrangement links TRBV27 to TRBJ2-7; TRBD2 agrees at 8 bases. Germline V gene data show CDR1 as MNHEY and CDR2 as SMNVEV (reference sequence). J lost 2 bases, V lost 3 bases, and 3 bases had no gene match. The CDR3 length is 14 residues. The CDR3 protein is CASSFLAGTYEQYF. In nucleotides, the CDR3 is TGTGCCAGCAGTTTTTTAGCGGGGACCTACGAGCAGTACTTC.

This chain joins TRBV9 and TRBJ1-2; D is uncertain. Germline V gives CDR1 SGDLS, CDR2 YYNGEE. Trimming removed 0 bases at V and 5 bases at J, with 14 bases between. The CDR3 covers 15 residues. CDR3 in DNA: TGTGCCAGCAGCGTAGAGTCCTGGACGTCGTATGGCTACACCTTC. It translates to CASSVESWTSYGYTF.

CDR3 loop: CASSLGRGTYNEQFF. The CDR3 nucleotides read TGTGCCAGCAGCTTAGGCAGGGGCACATACAATGAGCAGTTCTTC. The chain joins TRBV7-3 to TRBJ2-1; a weak D match, TRBD1 (6 bases). There are 15 residues in the CDR3. Germline-derived CDR1 and CDR2 are SGHTA and FQGTGA. V lost 2 bases to trimming and J lost 4 bases, with 12 bases between them.

The chain combines TRBV30 with TRBJ2-1; 7 nucleotides line up with TRBD1. V trimming: 5 bases; J trimming: 5 bases; junction bases outside the gene matches: 6. The germline V gene has CDR1 GTSNPN and CDR2 SVGIG (reference sequence). The CDR3 runs to 13 residues. CDR3 DNA: TGTGCCTGGCACCGGGACAGACACAATGAGCAGTTCTTC. Residues: CAWHRDRHNEQFF.

The CDR3 is CASSEQSEQYF. CDR3 nucleotides: TGTGCCAGCAGTGAGCAGTCCGAGCAGTACTTC. This chain joins TRBV2 and TRBJ2-7; unclear D gene. The germline CDR1 and CDR2 sequences are SNHLY and FYNNEI. V dropped 3 bases and J dropped 6 bases, with 6 bases sitting between them. The CDR3 loop spans 11 amino acids.

This clone was seen a few times. V is TRBV2 and J is TRBJ1-5, with 9 bases aligning to TRBD1. The V and J ends lost 7 bases and 4 bases, in that order; junction bases with no gene match: 8. Germline CDR1 SNHLY, CDR2 FYNNEI. The CDR3 is made up of 15 amino acids. The CDR3 sequence: CASNLYGTGNQPQHF. CDR3 coding DNA: TGTGCCAGCAACCTTTATGGGACAGGGAATCAGCCCCAGCATTTT.

A note on this clone: The sample has other DNA sequences that encode this CDR3 too. This chain joins TRBV30 and TRBJ2-5; D not certain. The CDR3 has 11 residues. CDR1 GTSNPN and CDR2 SVGIG come from the germline V gene (reference sequence). Trimming removed 2 bases at V and 2 bases at J, with 3 bases between. The CDR3 is CAWSPQETQYF. In DNA, the CDR3 is TGTGCCTGGAGTCCTCAAGAGACCCAGTACTTC.

This chain joins TRBV2 and TRBJ1-5; a possible D gene is TRBD1 (5 bases). This CDR3 is built from 13 residues. V lost 4 bases to trimming and J lost 7 bases, with 11 bases between them. Germline CDR1 is SNHLY and CDR2 is FYNNEI. CDR3 DNA sequence: TGTGCCAGCAGTGGGGACCAGGGCCAGCCCCAGCATTTT. As protein: CASSGDQGQPQHF.